This passage covers 19 T cell receptor beta chains from one sample sequenced in a study of T cells in Graves' hyperthyroidism and ophthalmopathy. Amplification of TCR beta CDR3 regions was performed using RNA transcripts as template. A first-round RT-PCR of the TCR CDR3 used the HTBI primer set. TCRdb fed the multiplex PCR reads into MiXCR, producing one record per CDR3 protein. The sample has about 590,000 distinct CDR3 sequences, approximately 14% seen once. The material sequenced was blood. The source of these receptors is a young woman with Graves' hyperthyroidism.

This clonotype was detected only a few times. The rearrangement links TRBV2 to TRBJ2-6, with 8 bases identical to TRBD2. The V segment lost 2 bases and the J segment 0 bases; nucleotides outside the gene matches: 6. The CDR3 sequence is 18 residues long. CDR1 is SNHLY, CDR2 FYNNEI, per germline. The CDR3 nucleotides read TGTGCCAGCAGTGAACTTTCGGGGGGGCTCTCTGGGGCCAACGTCCTGACTTTC. This translates into CASSELSGGLSGANVLTF.

This clonotype was observed a few times. This sequence joins TRBV6-2 or TRBV6-3 and TRBJ1-2, with 7 bases lining up with TRBD1. The CDR3 runs 12 residues. Per the germline V gene, CDR1 is MNHEY and CDR2 is SVGEGT. The V gene end was trimmed by 8 bases and the J gene end by 7 bases; junction bases not matched to a gene: 7. The CDR3 DNA reads as TGTGCCAGCTTGACAGGGAGACGTGGCTACACCTTC. This codes for CASLTGRRGYTF.

This clonotype has just a few counts. The chain is built from TRBV19 and TRBJ2-7; D gene unclear. This CDR3 is built from 14 residues. With 0 bases removed from V and 0 bases from J, the gap between germline ends came to 6 bases. Germline loops: CDR1 LNHDA, CDR2 SQIVND (reference sequence). The CDR3 DNA sequence: TGTGCCAGTAGTATAGACACCTTCTCCTACGAGCAGTACTTC. Its protein product is CASSIDTFSYEQYF. Looking up the rest from reference TRBV19 and TRBJ2-7 gives the full variable domain: DGGITQSPKYLFRKEGQNVTLSCEQNLNHDAMYWYRQDPGQGLRLIYYSQIVNDFQKGDIAEGYSVSREKKESFPLTVTSAQKNPTAFYLCASSIDTFSYEQYFGPGTRLTVT.

This clonotype was found many times. V and J are TRBV9 and TRBJ1-5; D is unresolved. The germline CDR1 and CDR2 sequences are SGDLS and YYNGEE. V shed 0 bases and J shed 9 bases, with 10 bases lying between them. CDR3 length equals 13 residues. The CDR3 is CASSVAPSGPQHF. CDR3 nucleotides: TGTGCCAGCAGCGTAGCCCCCTCGGGGCCCCAGCATTTT. Full variable domain (rest looked up from reference TRBV9 and TRBJ1-5): DSGVTQTPKHLITATGQRVTLRCSPRSGDLSVYWYQQSLDQGLQFLIQYYNGEERAKGNILERFSAQQFPDLHSELNLSSLELGDSALYFCASSVAPSGPQHFGDGTRLSIL.

In its sample, this clonotype was seen many times. The V and J genes are TRBV30 and TRBJ1-1; TRBD1 aligns across 8 bases. CDR1 and CDR2 from the germline V gene are GTSNPN and SVGIG (reference sequence). CDR3 length equals 15 residues. Germline trimming cut 5 bases from V and 4 bases from J; bases unmatched to any gene: 12. CDR3: CAWGGGTGFFTEAFF. For the CDR3, the DNA is TGTGCCTGGGGCGGAGGGACAGGCTTTTTCACTGAAGCTTTCTTT.

This clonotype was seen many times. This rearrangement joins TRBV24-1 to TRBJ2-3; tentative D call: TRBD2 (5 bases). Trimming left V 5 bases short and J 4 bases short, with 9 bases between. The CDR3 has 13 amino acids. Germline V gene lookup returns CDR1 KGHDR and CDR2 SFDVKD. The CDR3 region is CATSAGRSDTQYF. Written as DNA, the CDR3 is TGTGCCACCAGTGCGGGGAGATCAGATACGCAGTATTTT.

The chain has TRBV27 and TRBJ1-5, with D possibly being TRBD1 (5 bases). The CDR3 loop spans 13 amino acids. Germline V gene sequence: CDR1 MNHEY, CDR2 SMNVEV (reference sequence). Trimming stripped 7 bases from V and 8 bases from J, with 15 bases between. CDR3 amino acids: CASTVSWGEPQHF. The CDR3 coding sequence is TGTGCCAGCACCGTAAGTTGGGGGGAGCCCCAGCATTTT.

This clonotype was recorded at least ten times. The chain combines TRBV6-1 with TRBJ2-7; D is unresolved. V was trimmed by 5 bases and J by 7 bases, leaving 21 bases between them. Germline CDR1 and CDR2: MNHNS and SASEGT. CDR3 length: 15 residues. CDR3 DNA: TGTGCCAGCAGTTACAAGTCTACTACCCCGGGTGAGCAGTACTTC. It codes for CASSYKSTTPGEQYF.

This sequence joins TRBV6-1 and TRBJ2-3; 13 bases map to TRBD2. J lost 4 bases, V lost 6 bases, and 10 bases had no gene match. Germline V gene sequence: CDR1 MNHNS, CDR2 SASEGT. There are 17 residues in the CDR3. CDR3 region: CASSPVRTSGSADTQYF. In nucleotides, the CDR3 is TGTGCCAGCAGCCCCGTCCGGACTAGCGGGAGTGCAGATACGCAGTATTTT.

The chain links TRBV29-1 to TRBJ1-2; D ambiguous. This CDR3 contains 13 residues. The V and J ends lost 7 bases and 8 bases respectively, with 20 bases between them. Germline V gene sequence: CDR1 SQVTM, CDR2 ANQGSEA. Here the CDR3 reads CSALNGEVRGYTF. The CDR3 coding sequence is TGCAGCGCATTGAATGGGGAGGTGAGGGGCTACACCTTC.

This clonotype has only a few counts. V usage is TRBV19 and J usage is TRBJ2-2; 10 nucleotides align to TRBD2. The V segment lost 4 bases and the J segment 5 bases; nucleotides outside the gene matches: 7. The CDR3 runs 16 residues. Germline assignment: CDR1 LNHDA and CDR2 SQIVND (reference sequence). The CDR3 DNA sequence: TGTGCCAGTAGTACATCTAGCGGGAGTTCTACCGGGGAGCTGTTTTTT. Amino acids: CASSTSSGSSTGELFF. The variable domain in full, with the rest retrieved from reference TRBV19 and TRBJ2-2, is DGGITQSPKYLFRKEGQNVTLSCEQNLNHDAMYWYRQDPGQGLRLIYYSQIVNDFQKGDIAEGYSVSREKKESFPLTVTSAQKNPTAFYLCASSTSSGSSTGELFFGEGSRLTVL.

The chain is built from TRBV5-6 and TRBJ1-1; TRBD1 aligns across 12 bases. The CDR3 runs 17 residues. The germline V gene has CDR1 SGHDT and CDR2 YYEEEE. V shed 4 bases, J shed 3 bases, and the junction held 10 bases outside the gene matches. The CDR3 DNA reads TGTGCCAGCAGCATGGGACAGGGGGCGCCTCGGGACACTGAAGCTTTCTTT. This gives the protein CASSMGQGAPRDTEAFF.

This clonotype came up many times. The chain carries TRBV7-2 and TRBJ2-7; 7 bases agree with TRBD2. The V segment lost 1 base and the J segment 3 bases; nucleotides outside the gene matches: 6. From germline, CDR1 is SGHTA and CDR2 FQGNSA. The CDR3 spans 15 residues. CDR3 DNA: TGTGCCAGCAGCTTAGGGCTAGCGGTGGGCTACGAGCAGTACTTC. Protein: CASSLGLAVGYEQYF. Based on the CDR3 plus reference TRBV7-2 and TRBJ2-7, the full variable domain is GAGVSQSPSNKVTEKGKDVELRCDPISGHTALYWYRQSLGQGLEFLIYFQGNSAPDKSGLPSDRFSAERTGGSVSTLTIQRTQQEDSAVYLCASSLGLAVGYEQYFGPGTRLTVT.

This clonotype was seen at least ten times. The rearrangement uses TRBV12-3 or TRBV12-4 and TRBJ1-1; D unclear. Trimming removed 6 bases from V and 0 bases from J, with 17 bases in between. CDR3 length: 16 amino acids. CDR3 sequence: CASSSISPGMNTEAFF. For the CDR3, the DNA is TGTGCCAGCAGCTCAATCTCTCCGGGGATGAACACTGAAGCTTTCTTT.

The genes are TRBV19 and TRBJ1-4; D is possibly TRBD1 (5 bases). The germline V gene has CDR1 LNHDA and CDR2 SQIVND (reference sequence). V dropped 7 bases and J dropped 8 bases, with 17 bases sitting between them. The CDR3 is 14 residues long. Here the CDR3 DNA reads TGTGCCAGTAAAGAGGGGTCAGGGACGGAAAAACTGTTTTTT. Its translation: CASKEGSGTEKLFF.

This clonotype was found many times. The chain joins TRBV3-1 to TRBJ1-1; unclear D gene. V was cut by 0 bases and J by 1 base, with 6 bases left in between. The CDR3 loop spans 14 amino acids. Germline V CDR1 and CDR2: LGHDT, YNNKEL (reference sequence). The CDR3 sequence: CASSQEGKNTEAFF. In DNA, the CDR3 is TGTGCCAGCAGCCAAGAAGGTAAGAACACTGAAGCTTTCTTT.

This clonotype was counted between two and nine times. The CDR3 sequence: CASSQDLGYDEQFF. The DNA for the CDR3 is TGCGCCAGCAGCCAAGATCTAGGGTACGATGAGCAGTTCTTC. The chain uses TRBV4-1 and TRBJ2-1; D gene unclear. V dropped 0 bases and J dropped 8 bases, with 11 bases sitting between them. This CDR3 has 14 amino acids. From germline, CDR1 is MGHRA and CDR2 YSYEKL.

This clonotype came up a few times. The chain links TRBV9 to TRBJ2-2; D gene ambiguous. The CDR3 has 13 residues. Germline V gene data show CDR1 as SGDLS and CDR2 as YYNGEE. Trimming cost V 3 bases and J 2 bases, with 5 bases left between them. The CDR3 spells CASSEPNTGELFF. For the CDR3, the DNA is TGTGCCAGCAGCGAACCAAACACCGGGGAGCTGTTTTTT. Full variable domain (outside the CDR3, taken from reference TRBV9 and TRBJ2-2): DSGVTQTPKHLITATGQRVTLRCSPRSGDLSVYWYQQSLDQGLQFLIQYYNGEERAKGNILERFSAQQFPDLHSELNLSSLELGDSALYFCASSEPNTGELFFGEGSRLTVL.

This clonotype appeared many times. The chain carries TRBV7-9 and TRBJ1-1; D is unclear. The CDR3 runs 15 residues. Germline V gene sequence: CDR1 SEHNR, CDR2 FQNEAQ (reference sequence). The germline V and J ends were trimmed by 5 bases and 4 bases, with 17 bases remaining between them. Here the CDR3 DNA reads TGTGCCAGCAGCCACCGGAGTGGGCCTCTCACTGAAGCTTTCTTT. This sequence encodes CASSHRSGPLTEAFF.